Listed below are T cell receptor beta chains from one sample, sequenced in a study of shared clonotypes between healthy human individuals. Clones were sequenced by immunoSEQ multiplex PCR, and TCRdb holds only the in-frame ones, with some missing. This table holds some 1,100,000 clones, approximately 80% found once. Sequenced: memory CD4+ T cells from PBMCs. These receptors came from a man aged 18 to 35 in good health. Some clones in this sample may be carry-over from other donors' samples. The CDR3 runs from the conserved cysteine through the conserved F or W. A D gene is named only where the DNA matches it firmly. Clone size, where shown, is once, few, many, or a class for clones that have expanded.

d_gene,v_gene,j_gene,len,abundance,CDR3aa,CDR3nt
NA,TRBV29-1,TRBJ1-1,14,NA,CSAEAGAMNTEAFF,TGCAGCGCTGAGGCGGGGGCTATGAACACTGAAGCTTTCTTT
NA,TRBV6-6,TRBJ2-7,15,NA,CASSYSVGGFWEQYF,TGTGCCAGCAGTTACTCAGTGGGCGGATTTTGGGAGCAGTACTTC
TRBD1,TRBV5-5,TRBJ2-5,14,NA,CASSPPDRGQTQYF,TGTGCCAGCAGCCCCCCAGACAGGGGTCAGACCCAGTACTTC
NA,TRBV5-4,TRBJ2-7,13,once,CASSLGGRYEQYF,TGTGCCAGCAGCTTGGGAGGGCGGTACGAGCAGTACTTC
NA,TRBV2,TRBJ2-7,12,few,CASSDTGGEQYF,TGTGCCAGCAGCGACACCGGGGGCGAGCAGTACTTC
NA,TRBV28,TRBJ1-2,12,NA,CASSFRDYGYTF,TGTGCCAGCAGTTTCCGGGACTATGGCTACACCTTC
TRBD2,TRBV28,TRBJ2-7,20,few,CASSFGTRGLAGGPAYEQYF,TGTGCCAGCAGTTTTGGGACAAGAGGACTAGCGGGAGGGCCCGCCTACGAGCAGTACTTC
TRBD1,TRBV18,TRBJ2-7,16,NA,CASSPLTGTGAHEQYF,TGTGCCAGCTCACCACTTACCGGGACAGGGGCCCACGAGCAGTACTTC
NA,TRBV20-1,TRBJ2-1,11,NA,CSAQTYPREFF,TGCAGTGCCCAGACTTATCCTAGGGAGTTCTTC
NA,TRBV19,TRBJ1-5,15,NA,CASSIGQANNQPQHF,TGTGCCAGTAGTATAGGACAGGCGAACAATCAGCCCCAGCATTTT
NA,TRBV28,TRBJ1-1,16,NA,CASSLSGAPGLTEAFF,TGTGCCAGCAGTTTATCAGGGGCTCCGGGTTTGACTGAAGCTTTCTTT
NA,TRBV2,TRBJ2-3,16,NA,CASGAWGDIATDTQYF,TGTGCCAGTGGGGCTTGGGGGGACATTGCGACAGATACGCAGTATTTT
NA,TRBV19,TRBJ1-2,13,few,CASSIEGLSGYTF,TGTGCCAGTAGTATTGAAGGGTTAAGTGGCTACACCTTC
NA,TRBV10-3,TRBJ1-3,18,NA,CAIRGGNGQRNSGNTIYF,TGTGCCATCAGAGGCGGCAATGGACAGCGAAACTCTGGAAACACCATATATTTT
NA,TRBV11-1,TRBJ2-3,16,NA,CASSARGSSGTDTQYF,TGTGCCAGCAGCGCCCGGGGGTCGAGCGGCACAGATACGCAGTATTTT
NA,TRBV7-3,TRBJ2-7,13,once,CASSLTGVGEQYF,TGTGCCAGCAGCTTAACTGGGGTCGGTGAGCAGTACTTC
NA,TRBV15,TRBJ1-1,17,NA,CATSRAAGDYNRAEAFF,TGTGCCACCAGCAGGGCAGCTGGGGACTATAACAGGGCTGAAGCTTTCTTT